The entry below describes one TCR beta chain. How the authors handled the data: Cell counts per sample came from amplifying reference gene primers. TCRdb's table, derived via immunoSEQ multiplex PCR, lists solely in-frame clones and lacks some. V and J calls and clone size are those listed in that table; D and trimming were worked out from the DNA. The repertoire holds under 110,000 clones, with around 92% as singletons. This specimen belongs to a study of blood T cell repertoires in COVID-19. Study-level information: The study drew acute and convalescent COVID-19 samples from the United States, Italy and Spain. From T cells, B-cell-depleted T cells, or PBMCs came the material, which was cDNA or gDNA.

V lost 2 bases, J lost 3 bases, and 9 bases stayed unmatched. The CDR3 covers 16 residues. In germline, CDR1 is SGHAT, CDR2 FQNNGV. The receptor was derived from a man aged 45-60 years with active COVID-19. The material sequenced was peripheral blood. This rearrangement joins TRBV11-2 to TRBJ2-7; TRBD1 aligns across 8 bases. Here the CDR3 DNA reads TGTGCCAGCAGCTTACCTACCGGGACAGGCTACTACGAGCAGTACTTC. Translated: CASSLPTGTGYYEQYF.